The clone carrying this T cell receptor beta chain was detected a few times. These data come from a study of blood T cells in healthy people across ages. Sample-barcoded 5' priming and a J-beta primer mix drove a second PCR of about 6 to 12 cycles. TCRdb re-derived calls from the 5' RACE reads in MiXCR, one entry per CDR3 protein. Altogether 800,000 to 1,300,000 distinct CDR3 sequences are present, around 25% being singletons, with the ten largest covering less than 0.85%. The CDR3 totals 17 residues. Germline-derived CDR1 and CDR2 are LNHNV and YYDKDF (reference sequence). Trimming took 5 bases from V and 1 from J, leaving 15 bases between them. Separately, the same data were catalogued under a study of T cells of mothers and their children.

This chain uses TRBV15 with TRBJ2-6; no clear D gene. This TCR was sampled from a girl between 2 and 10 years old in good health. Source material: blood. The chain's CDR3 is CATSPTPDKSGANVLTF. The CDR3, as DNA: TGTGCCACCAGCCCGACCCCAGACAAGTCTGGGGCCAACGTCCTGACTTTC.